The 2 T cell receptor beta chains in this list originate from one sample, sequenced in a study of T-cell memory formation after mild COVID-19. One entry per CDR3 protein, called by TCRdb with MiXCR from the 5' RACE reads. This repertoire shows roughly 280,000 distinct CDR3 sequences, around 8% found once; its top ten account for 20% to 25%. The sequenced sample was PBMCs or a T cell subset sorted from them (not recorded which). These receptors were collected from a man between 18 and 35 years old who had mild COVID-19 (a few samples of this study predate the infection). Cell type and time point are not known.

The V and J genes are TRBV4-1 and TRBJ1-2, with D unclear. Trimming took 2 bases from V and 7 from J, leaving 14 bases between them. Germline assignment: CDR1 MGHRA and CDR2 YSYEKL. This CDR3 contains 14 residues. The CDR3, as DNA: TGCGCCAGCAGCCAACCGAGAGGGCTGAGTGGCTACACCTTC. Residues: CASSQPRGLSGYTF.

The chain couples TRBV7-9 to TRBJ2-1, with TRBD2 identical over 9 bases. V dropped 5 bases and J dropped 6; count of bases not matched to a gene: 11. The CDR3 extends over 16 amino acids. Germline CDR1 SEHNR, CDR2 FQNEAQ (reference sequence). The CDR3 DNA sequence: TGTGCCAGCAGCCGGGACTTTCGCGGGAGGGCCAATGAGCAGTTCTTC. Residues: CASSRDFRGRANEQFF. The variable domain in full, with the rest retrieved from reference TRBV7-9 and TRBJ2-1, is DTGVSQNPRHKITKRGQNVTFRCDPISEHNRLYWYRQTLGQGPEFLTYFQNEAQLEKSRLLSDRFSAERPKGSFSTLEIQRTEQGDSAMYLCASSRDFRGRANEQFFGPGTRLTVL.